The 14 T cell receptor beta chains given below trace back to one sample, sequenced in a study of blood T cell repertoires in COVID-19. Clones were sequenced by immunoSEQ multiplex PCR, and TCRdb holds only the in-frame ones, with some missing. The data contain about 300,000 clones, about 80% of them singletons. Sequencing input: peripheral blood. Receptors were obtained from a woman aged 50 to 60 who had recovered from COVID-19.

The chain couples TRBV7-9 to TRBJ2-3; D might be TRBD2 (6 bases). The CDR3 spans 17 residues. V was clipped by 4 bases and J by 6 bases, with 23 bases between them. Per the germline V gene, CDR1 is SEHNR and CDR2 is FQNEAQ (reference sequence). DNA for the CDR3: TGTGCCAGCAGCTCGTACCTTCTTGGGGGGATCGCGGATACGCAGTATTTT. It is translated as CASSSYLLGGIADTQYF.

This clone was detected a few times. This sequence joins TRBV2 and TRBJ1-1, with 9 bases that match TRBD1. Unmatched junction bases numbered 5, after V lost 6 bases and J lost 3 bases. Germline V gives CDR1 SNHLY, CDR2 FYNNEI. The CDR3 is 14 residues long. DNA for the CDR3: TGTGCCAGCAGCCCGGGACAGGGCTACACTGAAGCTTTCTTT. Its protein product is CASSPGQGYTEAFF.

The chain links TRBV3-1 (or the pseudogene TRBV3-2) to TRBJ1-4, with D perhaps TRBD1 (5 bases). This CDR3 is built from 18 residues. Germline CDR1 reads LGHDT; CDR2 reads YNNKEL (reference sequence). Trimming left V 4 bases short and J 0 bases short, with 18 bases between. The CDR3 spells CASSRPRGTFATNEKLFF. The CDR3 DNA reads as TGTGCCAGCAGCCGCCCCCGGGGGACTTTTGCAACTAATGAAAAACTGTTTTTT.

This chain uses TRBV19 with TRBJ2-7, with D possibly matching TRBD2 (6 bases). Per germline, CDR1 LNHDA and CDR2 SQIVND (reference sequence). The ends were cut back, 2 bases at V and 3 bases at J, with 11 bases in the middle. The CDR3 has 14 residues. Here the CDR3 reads CASSITGGYYEQYF. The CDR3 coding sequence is TGTGCCAGTAGTATAACCGGGGGTTACTACGAGCAGTACTTC.

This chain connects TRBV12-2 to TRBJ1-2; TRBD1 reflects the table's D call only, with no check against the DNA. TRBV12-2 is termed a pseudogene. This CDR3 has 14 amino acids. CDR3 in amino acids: CASRLAGRNYGYTF. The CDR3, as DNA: TGTGCAAGTCGCTTAGCAGGCAGGAACTATGGCTACACCTTC.

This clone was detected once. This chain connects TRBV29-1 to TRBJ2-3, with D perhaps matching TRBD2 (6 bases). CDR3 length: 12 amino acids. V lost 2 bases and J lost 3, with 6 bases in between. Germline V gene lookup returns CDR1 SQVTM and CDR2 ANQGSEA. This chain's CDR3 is CSVERETDTQYF. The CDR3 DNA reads TGCAGCGTTGAACGGGAGACAGATACGCAGTATTTT.

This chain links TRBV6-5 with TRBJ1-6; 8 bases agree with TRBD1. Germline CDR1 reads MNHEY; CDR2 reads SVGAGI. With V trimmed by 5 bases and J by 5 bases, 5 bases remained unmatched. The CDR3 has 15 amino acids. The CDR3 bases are TGTGCCAGCAGTCGGGACAGGCGGAATAATTCACCCCTCCACTTT. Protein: CASSRDRRNNSPLHF.

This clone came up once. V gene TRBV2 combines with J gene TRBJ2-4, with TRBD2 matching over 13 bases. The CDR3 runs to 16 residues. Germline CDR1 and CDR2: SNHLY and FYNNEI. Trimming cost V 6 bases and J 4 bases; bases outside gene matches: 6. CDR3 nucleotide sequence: TGTGCCAGCAGGAAGACTAGCGGGGGGTTAAAAAACATTCAGTACTTC. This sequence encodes CASRKTSGGLKNIQYF.

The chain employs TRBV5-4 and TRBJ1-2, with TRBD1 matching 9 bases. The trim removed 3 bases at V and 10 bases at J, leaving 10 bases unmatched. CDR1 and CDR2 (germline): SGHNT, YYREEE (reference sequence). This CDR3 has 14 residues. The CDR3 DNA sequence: TGTGCCAGCAGCTCACCCCGGGACAGGGATGACTACACCTTC. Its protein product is CASSSPRDRDDYTF.

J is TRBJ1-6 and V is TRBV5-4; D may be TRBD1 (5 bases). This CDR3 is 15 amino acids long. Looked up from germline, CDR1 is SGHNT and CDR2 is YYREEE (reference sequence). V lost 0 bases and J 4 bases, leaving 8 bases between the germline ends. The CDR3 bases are TGTGCCAGCAGCTTGGAACCAGGGTATAATTCACCCCTCCACTTT. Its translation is CASSLEPGYNSPLHF.

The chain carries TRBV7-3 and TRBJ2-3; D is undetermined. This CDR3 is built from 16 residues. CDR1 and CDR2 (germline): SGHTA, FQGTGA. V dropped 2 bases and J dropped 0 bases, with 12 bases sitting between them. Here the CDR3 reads CASSLGVDGSTDTQYF. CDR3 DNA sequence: TGTGCCAGCAGCTTAGGAGTCGACGGTAGCACAGATACGCAGTATTTT.

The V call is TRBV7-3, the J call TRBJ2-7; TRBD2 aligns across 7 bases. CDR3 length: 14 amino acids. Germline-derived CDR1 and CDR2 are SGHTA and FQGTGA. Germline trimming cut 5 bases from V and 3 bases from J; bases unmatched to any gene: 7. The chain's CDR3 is CASSLAEGNYEQYF. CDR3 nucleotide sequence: TGTGCCAGCAGCCTAGCGGAGGGGAACTACGAGCAGTACTTC.

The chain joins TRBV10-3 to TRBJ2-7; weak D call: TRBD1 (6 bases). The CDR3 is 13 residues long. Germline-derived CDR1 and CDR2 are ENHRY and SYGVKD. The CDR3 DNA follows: TGTGCTCATGGGGTGGACAGCTCCTACGAGCAGTACTTC. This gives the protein CAHGVDSSYEQYF.

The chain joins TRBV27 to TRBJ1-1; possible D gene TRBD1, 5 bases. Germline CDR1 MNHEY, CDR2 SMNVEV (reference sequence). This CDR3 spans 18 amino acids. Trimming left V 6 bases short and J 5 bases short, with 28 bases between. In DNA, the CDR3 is TGTGCCAGCAGGCAGCTTGGTAATTCCGGGGGTAGGGAGACTGAAGCTTTCTTT. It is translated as CASRQLGNSGGRETEAFF.